The text below deals with one T cell receptor beta chain. The antigen is not known. One end of the junction varies from germline; a read error may be responsible. The CDR3 is 11 amino acids. The germline V gene has CDR1 MDHEN and CDR2 SYDVKM. This entry belongs to a study of CD8 T cells in Susac syndrome. Study-wide findings and caveats: A relatively small number of individuals underwent TCR sequencing and HLA analysis.

The authors negatively isolated CD8+ and CD4+ T cells and FACS-enriched TEMRA cells. The RNA, roughly 0.45 to 1 ug, was put through reverse transcription using random hexamers. MiXCR was run by TCRdb on the immunoSEQ multiplex PCR reads, yielding one entry per CDR3 protein. The table lists approximately 150,000 distinct CDR3 sequences, 85% to 95% of them singletons. The genes are TRBV28 and TRBJ2-5, with D possibly being TRBD2 (5 bases). Sequencing input: CD4+ T cells from PBMCs. This TCR came from a human donor with multiple sclerosis. This CDR3 reads CASSLTRERHF. The CDR3, as DNA: TGTGCCAGCAGTTTAACCCGGGAAAGGCACTTC.